The present entry profiles one T cell receptor (beta chain) with its context. As yet, its antigen is unknown. The data belong to a study of T cell responses to AZD1222 COVID-19 vaccine. General study points: Baseline antibody screening turned up just six or seven seropositive AZD1222 recipients.

CDR3 length: 14 amino acids. Germline assignment: CDR1 SGDLS and CDR2 YYNGEE. V was clipped by 3 bases and J by 4 bases; unmatched bases: 6. Only in-frame clones appear in the TCRdb table, and some are missing; sequencing was by immunoSEQ multiplex PCR. The sample has approximately 180,000 clones, around 94% seen once; the top ten hold around 2.6%. This sequence joins TRBV9 and TRBJ2-5, with 7 nucleotides matching TRBD1. The sample in question was peripheral blood, obtained on day 0 of AZD1222 vaccination. The sequence was collected from an adult in good health. The CDR3 region has the DNA TGTGCCAGCAGCGCTACGACAGGGCCAGAGACCCAGTACTTC. Its translation is CASSATTGPETQYF.